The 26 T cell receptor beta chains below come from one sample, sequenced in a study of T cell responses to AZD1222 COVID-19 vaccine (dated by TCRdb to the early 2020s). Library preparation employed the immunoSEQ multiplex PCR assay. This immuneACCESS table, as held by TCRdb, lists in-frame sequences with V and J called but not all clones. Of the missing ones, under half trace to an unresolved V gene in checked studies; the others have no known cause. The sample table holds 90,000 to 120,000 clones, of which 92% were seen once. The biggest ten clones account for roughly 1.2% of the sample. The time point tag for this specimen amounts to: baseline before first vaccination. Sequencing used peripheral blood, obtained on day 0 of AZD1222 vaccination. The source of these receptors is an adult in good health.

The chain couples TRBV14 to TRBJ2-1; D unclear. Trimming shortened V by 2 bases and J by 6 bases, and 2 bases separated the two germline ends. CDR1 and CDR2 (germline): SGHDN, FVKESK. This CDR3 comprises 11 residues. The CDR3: CASSQFNEQFF. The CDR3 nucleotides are TGTGCCAGCAGCCAATTCAATGAGCAGTTCTTC.

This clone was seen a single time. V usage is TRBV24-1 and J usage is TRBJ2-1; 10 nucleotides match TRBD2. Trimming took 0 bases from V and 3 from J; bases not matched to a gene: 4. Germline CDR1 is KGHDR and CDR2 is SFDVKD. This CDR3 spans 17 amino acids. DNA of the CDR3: TGTGCCACCAGTGATTTGCGTGCTAGCGGGAGCTACAATGAGCAGTTCTTC. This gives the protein CATSDLRASGSYNEQFF.

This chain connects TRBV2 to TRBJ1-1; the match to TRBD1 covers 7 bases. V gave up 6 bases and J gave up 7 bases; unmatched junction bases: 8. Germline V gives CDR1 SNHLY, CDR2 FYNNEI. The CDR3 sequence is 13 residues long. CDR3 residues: CASRWDSRREAFF. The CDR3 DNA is TGTGCCAGCAGGTGGGACAGTCGGCGTGAAGCTTTCTTT.

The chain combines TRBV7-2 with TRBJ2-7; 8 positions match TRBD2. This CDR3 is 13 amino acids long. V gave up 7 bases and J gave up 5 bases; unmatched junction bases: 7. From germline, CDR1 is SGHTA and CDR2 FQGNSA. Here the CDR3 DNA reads TGTGCCAGCACCAGGCGGGGGGCGAACGAGCAGTACTTC. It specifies CASTRRGANEQYF.

CDR3 nucleotide sequence: TGTGCCAGCCAGGGCAGCTCGAGAGAAAAACTGTTTTTT. Translation gives CASQGSSREKLFF. The rearrangement links TRBV2 to TRBJ1-4; maybe TRBD1 (5 bases). The germline CDR1 and CDR2 sequences are SNHLY and FYNNEI. Trimming stripped 8 bases from V and 8 bases from J, with 15 bases between. This CDR3 contains 13 residues.

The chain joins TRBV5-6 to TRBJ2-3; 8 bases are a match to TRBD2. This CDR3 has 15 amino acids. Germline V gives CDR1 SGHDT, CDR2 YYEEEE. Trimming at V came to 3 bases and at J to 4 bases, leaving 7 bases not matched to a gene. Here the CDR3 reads CASSSTRGGADTQYF. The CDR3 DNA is TGTGCCAGCAGCTCTACCCGGGGGGGCGCAGATACGCAGTATTTT.

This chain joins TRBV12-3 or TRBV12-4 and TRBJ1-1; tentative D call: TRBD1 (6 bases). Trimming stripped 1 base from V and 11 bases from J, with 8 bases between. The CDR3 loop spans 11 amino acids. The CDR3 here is CASSLGGAAFF. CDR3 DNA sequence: TGTGCCAGCAGTTTAGGGGGGGCGGCTTTCTTT.

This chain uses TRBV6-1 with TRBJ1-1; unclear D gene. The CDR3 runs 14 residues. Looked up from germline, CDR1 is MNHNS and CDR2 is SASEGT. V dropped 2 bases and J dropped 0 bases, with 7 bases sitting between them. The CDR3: CASSEQPVNTEAFF. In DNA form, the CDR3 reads TGTGCCAGCAGTGAACAGCCGGTGAACACTGAAGCTTTCTTT.

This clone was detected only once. The CDR3 DNA sequence: TGTGCCAGCAGCCCCCAGGGGGGAACCTATGGCTACACCTTC. It encodes CASSPQGGTYGYTF. This sequence joins TRBV9 and TRBJ1-2, with 7 positions matching TRBD1. V shed 4 bases, J shed 4 bases, and the junction held 7 bases outside the gene matches. Germline lookup yields CDR1 SGDLS and CDR2 YYNGEE. The length of the CDR3 is 14 residues.

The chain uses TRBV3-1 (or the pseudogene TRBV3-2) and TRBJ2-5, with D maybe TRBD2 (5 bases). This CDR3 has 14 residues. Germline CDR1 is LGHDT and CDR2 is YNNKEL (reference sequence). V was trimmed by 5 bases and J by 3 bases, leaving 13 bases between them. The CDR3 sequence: CASSKTNQEETQYF. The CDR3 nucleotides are TGTGCCAGCAGCAAGACTAACCAAGAAGAGACCCAGTACTTC.

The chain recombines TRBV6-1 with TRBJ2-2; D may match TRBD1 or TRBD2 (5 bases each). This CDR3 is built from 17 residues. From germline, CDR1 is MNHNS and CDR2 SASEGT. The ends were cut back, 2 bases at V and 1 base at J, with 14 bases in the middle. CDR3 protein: CASSEYAGDGNTGELFF. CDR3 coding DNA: TGTGCCAGCAGTGAATATGCTGGGGACGGGAACACCGGGGAGCTGTTTTTT.

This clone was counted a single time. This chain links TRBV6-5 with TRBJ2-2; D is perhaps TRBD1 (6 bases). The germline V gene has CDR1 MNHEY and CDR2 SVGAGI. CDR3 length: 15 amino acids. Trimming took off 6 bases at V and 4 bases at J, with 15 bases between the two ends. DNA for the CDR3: TGTGCCAGCAGCAAACGCCGGGACACCACCGGGGAGCTGTTTTTT. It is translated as CASSKRRDTTGELFF.

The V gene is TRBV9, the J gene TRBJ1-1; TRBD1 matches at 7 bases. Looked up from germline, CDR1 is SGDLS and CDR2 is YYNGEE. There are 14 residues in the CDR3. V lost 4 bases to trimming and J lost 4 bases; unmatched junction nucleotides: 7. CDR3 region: CASSTRQGSTEAFF. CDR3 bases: TGTGCCAGCAGCACGAGACAGGGTAGCACTGAAGCTTTCTTT.

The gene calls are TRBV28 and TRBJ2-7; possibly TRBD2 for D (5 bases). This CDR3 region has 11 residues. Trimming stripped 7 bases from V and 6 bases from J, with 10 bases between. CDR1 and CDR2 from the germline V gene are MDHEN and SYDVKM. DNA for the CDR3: TGTGCCAGCACGGCTAGCCGCGAGCAGTACTTC. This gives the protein CASTASREQYF.

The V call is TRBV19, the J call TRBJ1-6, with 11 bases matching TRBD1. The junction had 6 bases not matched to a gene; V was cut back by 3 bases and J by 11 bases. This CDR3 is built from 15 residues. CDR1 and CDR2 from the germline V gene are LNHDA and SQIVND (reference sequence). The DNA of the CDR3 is TGTGCCAGTAGTATCGCCGGGACAGGGGGTACACCCCTCCACTTT. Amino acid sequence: CASSIAGTGGTPLHF.

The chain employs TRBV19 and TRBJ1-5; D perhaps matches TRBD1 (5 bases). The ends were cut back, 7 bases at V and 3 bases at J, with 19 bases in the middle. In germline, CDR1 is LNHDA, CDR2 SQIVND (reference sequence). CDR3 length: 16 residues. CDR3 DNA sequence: TGTGCCAGTACTAAACTAACGGGGACGGACAATCAGCCCCAGCATTTT. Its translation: CASTKLTGTDNQPQHF.

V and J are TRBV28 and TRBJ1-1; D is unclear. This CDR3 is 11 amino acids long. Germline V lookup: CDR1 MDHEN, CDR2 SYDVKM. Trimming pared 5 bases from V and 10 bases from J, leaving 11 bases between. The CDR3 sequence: CASSDPVGAFF. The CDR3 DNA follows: TGTGCCAGCAGTGACCCAGTGGGAGCTTTCTTT.

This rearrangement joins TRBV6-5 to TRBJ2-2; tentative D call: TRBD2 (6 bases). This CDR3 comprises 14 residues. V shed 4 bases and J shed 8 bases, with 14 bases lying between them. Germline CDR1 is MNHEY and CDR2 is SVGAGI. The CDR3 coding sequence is TGTGCCAGCAGTTTTCCGGGGGACCCGGGGGAGCTGTTTTTT. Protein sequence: CASSFPGDPGELFF.

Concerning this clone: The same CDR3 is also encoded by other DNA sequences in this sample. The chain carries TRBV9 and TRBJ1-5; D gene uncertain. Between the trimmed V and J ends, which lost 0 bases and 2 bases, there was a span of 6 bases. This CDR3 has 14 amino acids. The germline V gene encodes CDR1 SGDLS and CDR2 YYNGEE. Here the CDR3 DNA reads TGTGCCAGCAGCGTAGGCGGGGGCAATCAGCCCCAGCATTTT. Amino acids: CASSVGGGNQPQHF.

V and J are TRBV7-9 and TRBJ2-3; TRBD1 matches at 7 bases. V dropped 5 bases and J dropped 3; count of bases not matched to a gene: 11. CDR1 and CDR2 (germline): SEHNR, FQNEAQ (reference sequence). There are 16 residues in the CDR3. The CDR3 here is CASSLTLGGETDTQYF. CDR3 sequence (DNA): TGTGCCAGCAGCCTAACCCTAGGGGGCGAAACAGATACGCAGTATTTT.

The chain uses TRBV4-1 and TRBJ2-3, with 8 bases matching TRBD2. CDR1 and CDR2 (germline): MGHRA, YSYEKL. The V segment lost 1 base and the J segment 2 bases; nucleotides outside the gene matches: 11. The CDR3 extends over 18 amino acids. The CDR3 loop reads CASSQVASSGEATDTQYF. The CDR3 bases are TGCGCCAGCAGCCAAGTGGCTAGTAGCGGGGAGGCCACAGATACGCAGTATTTT.

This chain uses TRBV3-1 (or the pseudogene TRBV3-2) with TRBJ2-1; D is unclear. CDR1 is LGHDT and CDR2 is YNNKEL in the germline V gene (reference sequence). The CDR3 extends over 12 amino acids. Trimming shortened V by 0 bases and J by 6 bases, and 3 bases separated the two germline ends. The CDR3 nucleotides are TGTGCCAGCAGCCAAGACAGCAATGAGCAGTTCTTC. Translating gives CASSQDSNEQFF.

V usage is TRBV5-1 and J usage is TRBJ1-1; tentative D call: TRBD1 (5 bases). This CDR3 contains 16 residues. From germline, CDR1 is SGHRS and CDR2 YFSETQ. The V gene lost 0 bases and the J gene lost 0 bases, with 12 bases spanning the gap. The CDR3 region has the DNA TGCGCCAGCAGCTTGGGCAGAACAGGCATGAACACTGAAGCTTTCTTT. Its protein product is CASSLGRTGMNTEAFF.

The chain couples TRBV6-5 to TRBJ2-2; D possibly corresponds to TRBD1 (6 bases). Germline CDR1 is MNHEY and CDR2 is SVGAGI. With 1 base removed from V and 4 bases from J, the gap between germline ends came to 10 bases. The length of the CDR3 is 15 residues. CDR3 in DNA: TGTGCCAGCAGTTACTACGTCAGGGGCACCGGGGAGCTGTTTTTT. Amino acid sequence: CASSYYVRGTGELFF.

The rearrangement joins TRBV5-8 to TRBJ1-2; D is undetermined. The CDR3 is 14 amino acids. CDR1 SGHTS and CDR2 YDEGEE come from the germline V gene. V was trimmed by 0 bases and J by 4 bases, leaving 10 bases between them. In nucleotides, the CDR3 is TGTGCCAGCAGCTTGGCCGCGGTCACCTATGGCTACACCTTC. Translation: CASSLAAVTYGYTF.

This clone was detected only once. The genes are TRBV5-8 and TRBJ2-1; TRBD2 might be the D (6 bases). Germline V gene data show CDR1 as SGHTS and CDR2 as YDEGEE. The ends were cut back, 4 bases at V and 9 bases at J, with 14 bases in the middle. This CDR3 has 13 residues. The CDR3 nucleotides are TGTGCCAGCAGCCTTGCCCGGCGGGGTGAGCAGTTCTTC. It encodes CASSLARRGEQFF.